A single sample gave rise to the 15 T cell receptor beta chains below, sequenced in a study of blood T cell repertoires in COVID-19. The data were produced by immunoSEQ multiplex PCR, yet TCRdb's version contains in-frame clones alone and is incomplete. The table includes about 150,000 clones, approximately 81% detected once. The sample was peripheral blood. Receptors originate from a woman of 80 years or more with active or convalescent COVID-19.

The chain uses TRBV28 and TRBJ1-4, with D possibly being TRBD1 (6 bases). V lost 7 bases, J lost 5 bases, and 17 bases lay in between. Germline V gene sequence: CDR1 MDHEN, CDR2 SYDVKM. The CDR3 sequence is 15 residues long. As DNA, the CDR3 is TGTGCCAGCAAGCACCCGGGACAAACAAATGAAAAACTGTTTTTT. Residues: CASKHPGQTNEKLFF.

The J gene is TRBJ2-5, the V gene TRBV11-3; D is perhaps TRBD1 (7 bases). The V end was cut by 5 bases, the J end by 1 base, with 23 bases between. The CDR3 contains 18 residues. The germline V gene has CDR1 SGHNT and CDR2 YENEEA. The CDR3 nucleotides are TGTGCCAGCAGCCCTAAGGACAGGTCGGGGGCCATCCAAGAGACCCAGTACTTC. It encodes CASSPKDRSGAIQETQYF. Based on the CDR3 plus reference TRBV11-3 and TRBJ2-5, the full variable domain is EAGVVQSPRYKIIEKKQPVAFWCNPISGHNTLYWYLQNLGQGPELLIRYENEEAVDDSQLPKDRFSAERLKGVDSTLKIQPAELGDSAVYLCASSPKDRSGAIQETQYFGPGTRLLVL.

The chain employs TRBV11-2 and TRBJ1-3; D is unclear. V was pared by 1 base and J by 4 bases, with 5 bases between. This CDR3 contains 13 residues. Germline V gene lookup returns CDR1 SGHAT and CDR2 FQNNGV. Here the CDR3 DNA reads TGTGCCAGCAGCTTAGTTCGGGGAAACACCATATATTTT. This codes for CASSLVRGNTIYF.

The gene calls are TRBV2 and TRBJ2-2; D remains ambiguous. Germline V gene lookup returns CDR1 SNHLY and CDR2 FYNNEI. The CDR3 is 16 amino acids. The V and J ends lost 1 base and 2 bases respectively, with 11 bases between them. CDR3 amino acids: CASSEVLPRNTGELFF. CDR3 nucleotides: TGTGCCAGCAGTGAAGTATTGCCCAGAAACACCGGGGAGCTGTTTTTT. Variable domain in full (rest from reference TRBV2 and TRBJ2-2): EPEVTQTPSHQVTQMGQEVILRCVPISNHLYFYWYRQILGQKVEFLVSFYNNEISEKSEIFDDQFSVERPDGSNFTLKIRSTKLEDSAMYFCASSEVLPRNTGELFFGEGSRLTVL.

The chain joins TRBV4-1 to TRBJ1-5; perhaps TRBD1 as D (6 bases). V lost 4 bases and J lost 4, with 11 bases in between. CDR1 is MGHRA, CDR2 YSYEKL, per germline. The CDR3 runs 14 residues. CDR3 sequence: CASSPRQGNQPQHF. In nucleotides, the CDR3 is TGCGCCAGCAGCCCCCGCCAGGGGAATCAGCCCCAGCATTTT.

This clone came up a few times. The V gene is TRBV19, the J gene TRBJ1-1; 9 nucleotides agree with TRBD1. The CDR3 sequence is 14 residues long. Germline CDR1 and CDR2: LNHDA and SQIVND (reference sequence). Germline trimming cut 7 bases from V and 2 bases from J; bases unmatched to any gene: 5. DNA of the CDR3: TGTGCCAGTACCCTGGACAGGGGTAACACTGAAGCTTTCTTT. Protein: CASTLDRGNTEAFF.

This rearrangement joins TRBV5-1 to TRBJ2-3; 11 positions agree with TRBD1. The CDR3 extends over 20 amino acids. Germline-derived CDR1 and CDR2 are SGHRS and YFSETQ. The trim removed 4 bases at V and 3 bases at J, leaving 19 bases unmatched. CDR3 amino acids: CASSPLGAGTGGFGTDTQYF. The DNA of the CDR3 is TGCGCCAGCAGCCCTCTAGGAGCCGGGACAGGGGGATTTGGGACAGATACGCAGTATTTT.

This chain connects TRBV9 to TRBJ2-1; D is perhaps TRBD2 (5 bases). V shed 2 bases and J shed 1 base, with 10 bases lying between them. Germline V CDR1 and CDR2: SGDLS, YYNGEE. The CDR3 contains 15 residues. The CDR3 DNA follows: TGTGCCAGCAGCGTGGGCGGGCTGTCCTACAATGAGCAGTTCTTC. It specifies CASSVGGLSYNEQFF. The full variable domain, with the rest looked up from reference TRBV9 and TRBJ2-1, is DSGVTQTPKHLITATGQRVTLRCSPRSGDLSVYWYQQSLDQGLQFLIQYYNGEERAKGNILERFSAQQFPDLHSELNLSSLELGDSALYFCASSVGGLSYNEQFFGPGTRLTVL.

The gene calls are TRBV15 and TRBJ2-7; 9 bases line up with TRBD2. Trimming cost V 0 bases and J 6 bases; bases outside gene matches: 6. CDR3 size: 15 residues. Germline values: CDR1 LNHNV, CDR2 YYDKDF (reference sequence). The CDR3 nucleotides read TGTGCCACCAGCAGAGAAGGGACTAGCCTTACCGAGCAGTACTTC. Amino acid sequence: CATSREGTSLTEQYF.

The rearrangement uses TRBV5-5 and TRBJ2-7, with TRBD1 identical over 8 bases. The germline gives CDR1 SGHKS, CDR2 YYEKEE (reference sequence). V lost 4 bases, J lost 5 bases, and 11 bases stayed unmatched. CDR3 size: 15 residues. The CDR3 loop reads CASSGQDRVFNEQYF. The CDR3 DNA is TGTGCCAGCAGCGGCCAGGACAGGGTATTCAACGAGCAGTACTTC.

The rearrangement joins TRBV28 to TRBJ1-4; no clear D. Trimming stripped 6 bases from V and 0 bases from J, with 11 bases between. The germline V gene has CDR1 MDHEN and CDR2 SYDVKM. The CDR3 is 15 amino acids. The CDR3, as DNA: TGTGCCAGCAGCGAATCAGGTGCAACTAATGAAAAACTGTTTTTT. Translated, it gives CASSESGATNEKLFF.

The rearrangement links TRBV9 to TRBJ1-4; 9 bases are shared with TRBD1. Looked up from germline, CDR1 is SGDLS and CDR2 is YYNGEE. CDR3 size: 17 residues. V dropped 0 bases and J dropped 14; count of bases not matched to a gene: 17. The CDR3 nucleotides are TGTGCCAGCAGCGTAGGCGAGGGAGGGGGACAGGGAGGAGGCCTGTTTTTT. This translates into CASSVGEGGGQGGGLFF.

With respect to this clone: Distinct nucleotide sequences in the sample also encode this CDR3. The chain recombines TRBV20-1 with TRBJ1-1; D is unresolved. The CDR3 consists of 11 residues. Trimming cost V 5 bases and J 3 bases, with 7 bases left between them. CDR1 is DFQATT and CDR2 is SNEGSKA in the germline V gene (reference sequence). CDR3 sequence reads: CSARQDTEAFF. CDR3 coding DNA: TGCAGTGCTCGACAAGACACTGAAGCTTTCTTT.

V is TRBV23-1 and J is TRBJ2-1; 7 bases fit TRBD2. TRBV23-1 is sorted into the ORF group, with uncertain function. The trim removed 0 bases at V and 0 bases at J, leaving 5 bases unmatched. The CDR3 totals 17 residues. CDR3 region: CASSQSGGDSSYNEQFF. The CDR3 nucleotides are TGCGCCAGCAGTCAATCGGGGGGGGATAGCTCCTACAATGAGCAGTTCTTC.

The chain carries TRBV2 and TRBJ1-4; D unresolved. Trimming pared 5 bases from V and 8 bases from J, leaving 9 bases between. The CDR3 length is 12 residues. CDR1 and CDR2 (germline): SNHLY, FYNNEI. DNA for the CDR3: TGTGCCAGCAGTCCAGAGGCCGAAAAACTGTTTTTT. Translating it yields CASSPEAEKLFF.